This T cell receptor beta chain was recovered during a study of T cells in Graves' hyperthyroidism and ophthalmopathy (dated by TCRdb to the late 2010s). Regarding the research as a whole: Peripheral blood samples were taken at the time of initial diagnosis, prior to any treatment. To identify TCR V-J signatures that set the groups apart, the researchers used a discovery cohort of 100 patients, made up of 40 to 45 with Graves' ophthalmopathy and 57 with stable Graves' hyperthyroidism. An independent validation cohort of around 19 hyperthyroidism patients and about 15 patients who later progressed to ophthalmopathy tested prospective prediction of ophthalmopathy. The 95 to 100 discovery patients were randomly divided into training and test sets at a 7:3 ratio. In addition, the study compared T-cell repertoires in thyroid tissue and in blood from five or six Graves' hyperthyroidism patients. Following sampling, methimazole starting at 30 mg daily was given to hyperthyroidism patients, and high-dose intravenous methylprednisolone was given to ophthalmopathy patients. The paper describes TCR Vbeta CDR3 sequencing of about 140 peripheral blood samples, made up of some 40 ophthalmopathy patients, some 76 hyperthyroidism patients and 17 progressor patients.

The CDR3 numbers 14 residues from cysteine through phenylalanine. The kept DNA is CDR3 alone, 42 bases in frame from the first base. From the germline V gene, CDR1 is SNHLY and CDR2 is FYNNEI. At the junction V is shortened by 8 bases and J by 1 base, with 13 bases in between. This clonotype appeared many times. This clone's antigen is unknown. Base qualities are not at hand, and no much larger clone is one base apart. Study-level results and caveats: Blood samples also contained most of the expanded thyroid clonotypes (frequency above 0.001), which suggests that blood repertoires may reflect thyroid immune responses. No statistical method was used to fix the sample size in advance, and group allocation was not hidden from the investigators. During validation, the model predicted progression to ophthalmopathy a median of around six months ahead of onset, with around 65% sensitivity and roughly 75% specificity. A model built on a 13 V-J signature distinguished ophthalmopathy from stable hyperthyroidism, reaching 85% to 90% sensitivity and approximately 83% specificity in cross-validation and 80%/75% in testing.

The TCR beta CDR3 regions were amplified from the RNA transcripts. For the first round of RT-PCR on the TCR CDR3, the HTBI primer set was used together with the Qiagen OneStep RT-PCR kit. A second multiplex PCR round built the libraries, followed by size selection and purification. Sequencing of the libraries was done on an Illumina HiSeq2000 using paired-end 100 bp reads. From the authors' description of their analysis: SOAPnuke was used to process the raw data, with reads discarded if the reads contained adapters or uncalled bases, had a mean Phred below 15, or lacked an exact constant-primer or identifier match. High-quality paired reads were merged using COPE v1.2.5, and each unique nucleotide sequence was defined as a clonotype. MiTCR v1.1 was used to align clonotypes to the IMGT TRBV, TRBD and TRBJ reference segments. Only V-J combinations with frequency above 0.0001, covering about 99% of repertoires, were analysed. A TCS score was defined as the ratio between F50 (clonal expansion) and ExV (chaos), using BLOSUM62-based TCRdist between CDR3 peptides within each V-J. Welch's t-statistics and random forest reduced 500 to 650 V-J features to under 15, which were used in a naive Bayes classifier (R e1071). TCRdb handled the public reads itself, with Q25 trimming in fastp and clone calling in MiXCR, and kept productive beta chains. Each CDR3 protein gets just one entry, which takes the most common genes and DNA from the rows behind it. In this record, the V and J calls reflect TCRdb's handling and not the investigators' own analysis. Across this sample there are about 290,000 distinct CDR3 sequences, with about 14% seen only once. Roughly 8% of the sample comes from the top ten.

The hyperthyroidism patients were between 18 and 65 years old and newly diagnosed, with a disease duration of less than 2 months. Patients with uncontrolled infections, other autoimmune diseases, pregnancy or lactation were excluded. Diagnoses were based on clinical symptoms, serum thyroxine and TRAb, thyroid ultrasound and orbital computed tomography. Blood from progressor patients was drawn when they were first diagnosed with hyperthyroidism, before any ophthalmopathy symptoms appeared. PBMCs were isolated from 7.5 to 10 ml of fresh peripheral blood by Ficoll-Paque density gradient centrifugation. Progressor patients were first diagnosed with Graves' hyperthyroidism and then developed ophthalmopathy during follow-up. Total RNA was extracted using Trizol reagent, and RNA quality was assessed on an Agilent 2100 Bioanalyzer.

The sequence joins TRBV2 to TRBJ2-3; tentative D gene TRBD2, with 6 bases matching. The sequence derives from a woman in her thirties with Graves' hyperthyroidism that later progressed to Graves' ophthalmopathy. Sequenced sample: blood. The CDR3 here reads CASGPGLGTDTQYF. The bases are TGTGCCAGCGGTCCGGGACTCGGCACAGATACGCAGTATTTT.